A selection of T cell receptor beta chains follows, all from one sample in a study of PD-1 blockade in classical Hodgkin lymphoma. This table comes from immunoSEQ multiplex PCR, and its TCRdb copy is limited to in-frame clones, with some not included. Among around 19,000 clones listed, 86% were seen once. The sequencing used peripheral blood mononuclear cells (PBMCs), collected before the second cycle of nivolumab. All receptors derive from a human donor with classical Hodgkin lymphoma. CDR3s include the opening cysteine and the closing phenylalanine or tryptophan. A D gene is named only where the DNA matches it firmly. The size field is filled for only some rows; it gives once, few, many or a size class.

TRBJ2-3,15,TRBV19,TRBD1,.,TGTGCCAGTAGCCCGGGACAGGGCAGATTAGATACGCAGTATTTT,CASSPGQGRLDTQYF
TRBJ1-5,15,TRBV7-9,.,.,TGTGCCAGCAGCTTAAGCTCGTTGGGGCCTCAGCCCCAGCATTTT,CASSLSSLGPQPQHF
TRBJ1-2,14,TRBV5-1,.,.,TGCGCCAGCAGCTTGGCAGTTACCAGGGGTGGCTACACCTTC,CASSLAVTRGGYTF
TRBJ2-2,15,TRBV5-1,.,.,TGCGCCAGCAGCTTGGGTCCACTAATCACCGGGGAGCTGTTTTTT,CASSLGPLITGELFF
TRBJ2-2,18,TRBV6-1,TRBD2,.,TGTGCCAGCAGTGATCGAGGGACTAGCGGGGGGTGGGCCGGGGAGCTGTTTTTT,CASSDRGTSGGWAGELFF
TRBJ1-2,12,TRBV10-2,.,few,TGCGCCACCATAGGAGAAAACTATGGCTACACCTTC,CATIGENYGYTF
TRBJ1-5,15,TRBV5-1,.,.,TGCGCCAGCAGCTTGTGGGGGGGTGGCAATCAGCCCCAGCATTTT,CASSLWGGGNQPQHF
TRBJ2-2,16,TRBV11-3,TRBD2,.,TGTGCCAGCAGCTCGGGACTAGCTATGAACACCGGGGAGCTGTTTTTT,CASSSGLAMNTGELFF
TRBJ1-2,15,TRBV12-5,TRBD1,.,TGTGCTAGTGGTTTGGCCGGACAGGAGTTTTATGGCTACACCTTC,CASGLAGQEFYGYTF
TRBJ2-7,13,TRBV5-1,TRBD2,.,TGCGCCAGCTTCCGGGGGGTCGACTACGAGCAGTACTTC,CASFRGVDYEQYF
TRBJ2-5,17,TRBV12-5,TRBD1,.,TGTGCTAGTGGTTTGGTCGTGACCGGGACAGGAGGAGAGACCCAGTACTTC,CASGLVVTGTGGETQYF
TRBJ1-5,14,TRBV7-8,.,.,TGTGCCAGCAGCTTAGTACAGGGCGATCAGCCCCAGCATTTT,CASSLVQGDQPQHF
TRBJ2-5,15,TRBV27,TRBD2,.,TGTGCCAGCAGAAGCGGGGGGGCTTACCCGGAGACCCAGTACTTC,CASRSGGAYPETQYF
TRBJ2-2,14,TRBV6-6,.,.,TGTGCCAGCAGTTACTCTGGGGTTACCGGGGAGCTGTTTTTT,CASSYSGVTGELFF
TRBJ1-2,15,TRBV5-1,TRBD1,once,TGCGCCAGCAGTTTCGGGACAGGGGGAGACTATGGCTACACCTTC,CASSFGTGGDYGYTF
TRBJ1-1,13,TRBV14,.,.,TGTGCCAGCAGCCAAGTTTTGAACACTGAAGCTTTCTTT,CASSQVLNTEAFF
TRBJ1-4,14,TRBV7-3,.,few,TGTGCCAGCAGCTTTAAGGGGAGGTATGAAAAACTGTTTTTT,CASSFKGRYEKLFF
TRBJ1-5,14,TRBV5-4,.,.,TGTGCCAGCAGCCAAGATGCCGGGGATCAGCCCCAGCATTTT,CASSQDAGDQPQHF
TRBJ1-6,15,TRBV6-5,.,.,TGTGCCAGCAGTCCCCTCCCGGACAGCTATTCACCCCTCCACTTT,CASSPLPDSYSPLHF
TRBJ2-5,15,TRBV5-1,TRBD2,once,TGCGCCAGCAGTATTAGCGGGGGGGATGGTGAGACCCAGTACTTC,CASSISGGDGETQYF
TRBJ1-5,15,TRBV4-1,TRBD1,.,TGCGCCAGCAAACGTACGGGACAGAGCAATCAGCCCCAGCATTTT,CASKRTGQSNQPQHF
TRBJ2-3,17,TRBV4-2,.,.,TGTGCCAGCAGCCAAGCAGGGACGGGGGGCACCACAGATACGCAGTATTTT,CASSQAGTGGTTDTQYF
TRBJ1-1,15,TRBV5-1,.,.,TGCGCCAGCAGCTTGGAGGGGATGAGGAACACTGAAGCTTTCTTT,CASSLEGMRNTEAFF
TRBJ1-2,13,TRBV14,TRBD1,.,TGTGCCAGCAGCGTAGACAGGGTCTATGGCTACACCTTC,CASSVDRVYGYTF
TRBJ1-1,15,TRBV29-1,.,.,TGCAGCGTTGATGGGTCGGTCGGCCGGGGGGCTGAAGCTTTCTTT,CSVDGSVGRGAEAFF
TRBJ2-6,16,TRBV7-2,.,.,TGTGCCAGCAGCTCCTCCGTCAACTCTGGGGCCAACGTCCTGACTTTC,CASSSSVNSGANVLTF
TRBJ2-2,14,TRBV7-2,TRBD2,.,TGTGCCAGCAGACGGGGGGTTGGGACCGGGGAGCTGTTTTTT,CASRRGVGTGELFF
TRBJ2-3,16,TRBV9,TRBD2,.,TGTGCCAGCAGCGGGTCCCTAGCGGACAGCACAGATACGCAGTATTTT,CASSGSLADSTDTQYF
TRBJ2-3,15,TRBV28,.,.,TGTGCCAGCACCACGTGGGACCCCCAGGGGGATACGCAGTATTTT,CASTTWDPQGDTQYF
TRBJ1-1,15,TRBV7-8,.,.,TGTGCCAGCAGCCCCCGGGACGGTCCGAACACTGAAGCTTTCTTT,CASSPRDGPNTEAFF
TRBJ1-2,21,TRBV12-5,.,.,TGTGCTAGTGGTTTTACGACAAAGGATGCTTTCGCAGGGGATCCTAACTATGGCTACACCTTC,CASGFTTKDAFAGDPNYGYTF
TRBJ2-1,15,TRBV9,TRBD2,.,TGTGCCAGCAGCCCTCACCGGGGGGGGCCGGGTGAGCAGTTCTTC,CASSPHRGGPGEQFF
TRBJ1-4,14,TRBV9,.,.,TGTGCCAGCAGCGGGGACACTTTAAATGAAAAACTGTTTTTT,CASSGDTLNEKLFF
TRBJ1-1,14,TRBV9,.,.,TGTGCCAGCAGCGCAAGGGCCGGGGGGACTGAAGCTTTCTTT,CASSARAGGTEAFF
TRBJ2-1,14,TRBV9,.,.,TGTGCCAGCAGCGTAGATCTAGCTTACTATGAGCAGTTCTTC,CASSVDLAYYEQFF
TRBJ2-2,16,TRBV18,.,.,TGTGCCAGCTCACCAAATGGTCCCCAAAACACCGGGGAGCTGTTTTTT,CASSPNGPQNTGELFF
TRBJ1-5,15,TRBV9,TRBD1,.,TGTGCCAGCAGCCCAGGGACAGGGGACAATCAGCCCCAGCATTTT,CASSPGTGDNQPQHF
TRBJ1-2,16,TRBV19,TRBD1,.,TGTGCCACCCTACGACAGGGGTGGGAGACTAACTATGGCTACACCTTC,CATLRQGWETNYGYTF
TRBJ2-5,15,TRBV5-1,.,.,TGCGCCAGCAGCCGGATGGGGGGGGCCGAAGAGACCCAGTACTTC,CASSRMGGAEETQYF
TRBJ2-7,15,TRBV15,.,.,TGTGCCACCAGCAGAGATCTTGGGAACTCCTACGAGCAGTACTTC,CATSRDLGNSYEQYF
TRBJ1-3,16,TRBV18,.,.,TGTGCCAGCTCGAGGGAAGCACCCTCAACGGGAAACACCATATATTTT,CASSREAPSTGNTIYF
TRBJ2-7,16,TRBV5-5,.,.,TGTGCCAGCAGCTTGGATATCCCAACAGGGCGATACGAGCAGTACTTC,CASSLDIPTGRYEQYF
TRBJ2-5,13,TRBV11-2,TRBD1,.,TGTGCCAGCAGCTTAGTGCAGGGGGCGACCCAGTACTTC,CASSLVQGATQYF
TRBJ2-1,17,TRBV5-1,.,.,TGCGCCAGCAGCCTTAAAACCTCGGGGGAGTCCTACAATGAGCAGTTCTTC,CASSLKTSGESYNEQFF
TRBJ2-5,14,TRBV4-3,.,.,TGCGCCAGCAGCCAAGATACTAGTACAGAGACCCAGTACTTC,CASSQDTSTETQYF